This TCR beta chain was captured by sequencing in a study of human T cells and chemical hapten exposure. Unique molecular identifiers were attached to individual cDNA molecules within the library. TCRdb reprocessed the 5' RACE reads with MiXCR, giving one entry per CDR3 protein. The table shows fewer than 150,000 distinct CDR3 sequences, with roughly 18% occurring only once. The total RNA was obtained from whole blood that was not fractionated. This CDR3 spans 16 amino acids. The V end was cut by 8 bases, the J end by 0 bases, with 19 bases between. CDR1 is MDHEN and CDR2 is SYDVKM in the germline V gene.

This chain joins TRBV28 and TRBJ2-5; D unresolved. The sequence derives from a human donor in good health. CDR3 protein: CASGPLLNTNQETQYF. CDR3 bases: TGTGCCAGCGGCCCTCTCCTCAACACGAACCAAGAGACCCAGTACTTC.